These 9 T cell receptor beta chains share one sample of origin, sequenced in a study of shared clonotypes between healthy human individuals. Clones were sequenced by immunoSEQ multiplex PCR, and TCRdb holds only the in-frame ones, with some missing. The sample lists 1,400,000 or so clones, approximately 98.5% occurring once. Sequenced: naive CD4+ T cells sorted from blood. Subset in this sample: CD45RA+ positively selected. The receptor source for this set is a man under 40 in good health.

The chain recombines TRBV5-4 with TRBJ1-1; no definite D call. Trimming took 2 bases from V and 1 from J, leaving 15 bases between them. Germline V gene lookup returns CDR1 SGHNT and CDR2 YYREEE (reference sequence). The CDR3 length is 16 residues. CDR3 loop: CASSFFTRRRNTEAFF. The CDR3 nucleotides are TGTGCCAGCAGCTTTTTCACCCGGCGGCGGAACACTGAAGCTTTCTTT. Combining the CDR3 with reference TRBV5-4 and TRBJ1-1 gives the whole variable domain ETGVTQSPTHLIKTRGQQVTLRCSSQSGHNTVSWYQQALGQGPQFIFQYYREEENGRGNFPPRFSGLQFPNYSSELNVNALELDDSALYLCASSFFTRRRNTEAFFGQGTRLTVV.

CDR3 nucleotides: TGTGCCAGCAGTCCTCCGTGGGTAGCGGGATACAATGAGCAGTTCTTC. As protein: CASSPPWVAGYNEQFF. The rearrangement uses TRBV28 and TRBJ2-1; 8 positions agree with TRBD2. CDR3 length equals 16 residues. The V gene end was trimmed by 5 bases and the J gene end by 4 bases; junction bases not matched to a gene: 10. The germline V gene encodes CDR1 MDHEN and CDR2 SYDVKM.

To note about this clone: The same CDR3 arises from other DNA sequences in this sample as well. This chain links TRBV9 with TRBJ2-5; D gene ambiguous. CDR3 length: 13 residues. Germline CDR1 reads SGDLS; CDR2 reads YYNGEE. The V end was cut by 0 bases, the J end by 5 bases, with 8 bases between. The DNA for the CDR3 is TGTGCCAGCAGCGTAGGGCAGCTGGAGACCCAGTACTTC. Encoded protein: CASSVGQLETQYF.

The chain recombines TRBV19 with TRBJ2-5, with 12 positions matching TRBD2. Per germline, CDR1 LNHDA and CDR2 SQIVND (reference sequence). This CDR3 spans 19 amino acids. V dropped 3 bases and J dropped 2; count of bases not matched to a gene: 13. The CDR3 region is CASSIRLAGGRGRQETQYF. The CDR3 DNA sequence: TGTGCCAGTAGTATTCGGCTAGCGGGAGGGAGGGGAAGGCAAGAGACCCAGTACTTC.

The gene calls are TRBV28 and TRBJ2-7; tentative D call: TRBD1 (6 bases). CDR1 and CDR2 from the germline V gene are MDHEN and SYDVKM. Trimming left V 7 bases short and J 3 bases short, with 16 bases between. The CDR3 runs 14 residues. CDR3 bases: TGTGCCAGCACCCTCCCGGGACACAACTACGAGCAGTACTTC. Its translation: CASTLPGHNYEQYF.

The chain joins TRBV7-9 to TRBJ2-1; TRBD2 matches 7 bases. The germline gives CDR1 SEHNR, CDR2 FQNEAQ (reference sequence). The CDR3 has 16 residues. The trim removed 0 bases at V and 5 bases at J, leaving 7 bases unmatched. The CDR3 sequence: CASSLASGTSHNEQFF. The CDR3 nucleotides read TGTGCCAGCAGCTTAGCAAGCGGGACTTCCCACAATGAGCAGTTCTTC.

The chain combines TRBV19 with TRBJ2-7; 10 bases match TRBD2. Germline V gene sequence: CDR1 LNHDA, CDR2 SQIVND (reference sequence). The V and J ends lost 4 bases and 5 bases, in that order; junction bases with no gene match: 5. CDR3 size: 14 residues. In nucleotides, the CDR3 is TGTGCCAGTAGTACTAGCGGGAGTCTGGACGAGCAGTACTTC. Encoded protein: CASSTSGSLDEQYF.

This clone was observed a single time. The rearrangement joins TRBV4-2 to TRBJ2-7; unclear D gene. The CDR3 contains 14 residues. The ends were cut back, 1 base at V and 4 bases at J, with 11 bases in the middle. Germline V gives CDR1 LGHNA, CDR2 YNFKEQ. The CDR3, as DNA: TGTGCCAGCAGCCAAGGGACCACGGCGTACGAGCAGTACTTC. Protein product: CASSQGTTAYEQYF.

V is TRBV5-5 and J is TRBJ2-1; no clear D gene. CDR1 and CDR2 (germline): SGHKS, YYEKEE (reference sequence). The length of the CDR3 is 15 residues. V lost 5 bases and J 0 bases, leaving 12 bases between the germline ends. DNA of the CDR3: TGTGCCAGCAGTCCACGGGTAGGCTCCTACAATGAGCAGTTCTTC. Its protein is CASSPRVGSYNEQFF.